The 10 T cell receptor beta chains in this list originate from one sample, sequenced in a study of molecular identifiers for immune sequencing clone quantification. TCRdb analysed the PCR reads with MiXCR anew, one entry per CDR3 protein. The sample lists under 3,000 distinct CDR3 sequences, 15% to 20% occurring once. Sequences were obtained from naive CD8+ T cells from blood, with Jurkat cell RNA spiked in. Subset here: FACS-sorted CD8+CD4-CCR7+CD45RA+ naive T cells. All receptors derive from a human donor in good health. Some libraries in this study had Jurkat cell RNA spiked in.

In its sample, this clonotype ranks as medium-sized (0.01 to 0.1%). J is TRBJ2-5 and V is TRBV28; D is possibly TRBD2 (6 bases). CDR1 MDHEN and CDR2 SYDVKM come from the germline V gene. Trimming cost V 4 bases and J 7 bases, with 10 bases left between them. The CDR3 runs to 12 residues. In DNA form, the CDR3 reads TGTGCCAGCAGTTCTAGCGTGGGGACCCAGTACTTC. The encoded protein is CASSSSVGTQYF.

The V and J genes are TRBV28 and TRBJ1-2; D remains ambiguous. The CDR3 loop spans 14 amino acids. V dropped 6 bases and J dropped 10 bases, with 21 bases sitting between them. Germline values: CDR1 MDHEN, CDR2 SYDVKM. This CDR3 is CASSPSGLKPDYTF. The DNA of the CDR3 is TGTGCCAGCAGCCCATCCGGACTTAAGCCTGACTACACCTTC.

This clonotype was seen once. The chain has TRBV10-3 and TRBJ2-5; TRBD2 aligns across 7 bases. Germline-derived CDR1 and CDR2 are ENHRY and SYGVKD. The V segment lost 10 bases and the J segment 2 bases; nucleotides outside the gene matches: 10. This CDR3 comprises 14 residues. CDR3 sequence reads: CASENPGLQETQYF. CDR3 in DNA: TGTGCCAGCGAGAACCCGGGACTACAAGAGACCCAGTACTTC.

This clonotype rates as medium-sized. CDR3 loop: CASRGLFPLSGANVLTF. The CDR3 DNA reads TGTGCCAGCAGAGGTCTATTTCCCCTCTCTGGGGCCAACGTCCTGACTTTC. This chain uses TRBV2 with TRBJ2-6; D remains ambiguous. V lost 6 bases to trimming and J lost 0 bases, with 15 bases between them. This CDR3 spans 17 amino acids. Germline loops: CDR1 SNHLY, CDR2 FYNNEI.

This clonotype is deemed medium-sized. This chain joins TRBV7-9 and TRBJ2-1; no clear D gene. This CDR3 region has 11 residues. The germline V gene encodes CDR1 SEHNR and CDR2 FQNEAQ (reference sequence). V lost 0 bases and J 9 bases, leaving 3 bases between the germline ends. The CDR3 region is CASSLAGEQFF. In DNA form, the CDR3 reads TGTGCCAGCAGCTTAGCGGGTGAGCAGTTCTTC.

This clonotype was seen only a few times. The rearrangement uses TRBV9 and TRBJ2-5; TRBD1 aligns across 7 bases. Germline V lookup: CDR1 SGDLS, CDR2 YYNGEE. Trimming at V came to 4 bases and at J to 2 bases, leaving 8 bases not matched to a gene. The CDR3 is made up of 15 amino acids. The CDR3 DNA is TGTGCCAGCAGCCCAGGGACAGCACTTCAAGAGACCCAGTACTTC. Protein: CASSPGTALQETQYF.

Within the sample, this clonotype is medium-sized. This chain links TRBV6-6 with TRBJ1-5; D is unresolved. The CDR3 is made up of 16 amino acids. Germline loops: CDR1 MNHNY, CDR2 SVGAGI (reference sequence). V dropped 4 bases and J dropped 0 bases, with 13 bases sitting between them. DNA for the CDR3: TGTGCCAGCAGTTCCTCGGCGGCCCATAGCAATCAGCCCCAGCATTTT. It codes for CASSSSAAHSNQPQHF.

Concerning this clonotype itself: A much bigger clone sits one base away, suggesting this may be a read error. The chain employs TRBV5-5 and TRBJ2-7, with D perhaps matching TRBD1 (5 bases). Germline loops: CDR1 SGHKS, CDR2 YYEKEE (reference sequence). CDR3 length: 15 amino acids. The CDR3 here is CASSLGGPHSHEQYF. DNA of the CDR3: TGTGCCAGCAGCTTGGGGGGCCCTCACTCCCACGAGCAGTACTTC.

This clonotype is deemed medium-sized. The V and J genes are TRBV7-9 and TRBJ1-5; TRBD1 might be the D (6 bases). This CDR3 contains 17 residues. Germline assignment: CDR1 SEHNR and CDR2 FQNEAQ (reference sequence). Trimming left V 1 base short and J 1 base short, with 14 bases between. In DNA, the CDR3 is TGTGCCAGCAGCTTAGAACAGGGAGATTGGAGCAATCAGCCCCAGCATTTT. Protein: CASSLEQGDWSNQPQHF.

By frequency in the sample, this clonotype is medium-sized. CDR3 sequence: CASSHPSTGELFF. In DNA form, the CDR3 reads TGTGCCAGCAGCCACCCGAGCACCGGGGAGCTGTTTTTT. V and J are TRBV4-2 and TRBJ2-2; no clear D. Germline CDR1 reads LGHNA; CDR2 reads YNFKEQ. The CDR3 runs to 13 residues. V dropped 3 bases and J dropped 4 bases, with 6 bases sitting between them.